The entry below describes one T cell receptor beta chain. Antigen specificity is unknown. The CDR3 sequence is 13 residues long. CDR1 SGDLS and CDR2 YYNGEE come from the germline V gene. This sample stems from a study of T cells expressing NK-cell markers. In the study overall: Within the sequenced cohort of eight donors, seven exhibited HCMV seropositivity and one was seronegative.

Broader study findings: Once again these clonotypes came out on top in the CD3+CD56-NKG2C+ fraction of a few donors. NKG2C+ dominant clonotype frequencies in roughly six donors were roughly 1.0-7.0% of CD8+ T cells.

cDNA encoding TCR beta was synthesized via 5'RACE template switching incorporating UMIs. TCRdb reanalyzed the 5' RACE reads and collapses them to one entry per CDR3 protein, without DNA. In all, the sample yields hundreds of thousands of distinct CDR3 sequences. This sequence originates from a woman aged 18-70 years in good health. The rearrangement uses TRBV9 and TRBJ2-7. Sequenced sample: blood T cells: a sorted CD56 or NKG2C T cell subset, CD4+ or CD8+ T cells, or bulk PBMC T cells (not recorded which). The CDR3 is CASSVDGWREQYF.